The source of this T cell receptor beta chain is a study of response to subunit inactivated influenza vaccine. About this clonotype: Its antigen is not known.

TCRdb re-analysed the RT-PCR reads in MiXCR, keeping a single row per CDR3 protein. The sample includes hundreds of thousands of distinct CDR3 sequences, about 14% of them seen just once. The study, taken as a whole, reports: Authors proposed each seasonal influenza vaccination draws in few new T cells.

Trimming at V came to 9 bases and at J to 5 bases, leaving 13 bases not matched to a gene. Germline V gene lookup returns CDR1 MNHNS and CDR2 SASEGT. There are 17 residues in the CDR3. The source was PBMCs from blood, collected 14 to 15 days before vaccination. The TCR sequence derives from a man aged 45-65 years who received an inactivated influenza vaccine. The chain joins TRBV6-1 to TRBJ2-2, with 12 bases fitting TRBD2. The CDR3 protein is CASRPSGRAFGTGELFF. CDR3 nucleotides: TGTGCCAGTCGGCCTAGCGGGAGGGCCTTCGGGACCGGGGAGCTGTTTTTT.